In this sample, the clone carrying this T cell receptor (beta chain) turned up once. Its antigen is as yet unknown. With V trimmed by 5 bases and J by 2 bases, 9 bases remained unmatched. The CDR3 consists of 17 residues. TCRdb called the reads again in MiXCR, with one record for every CDR3 protein. This table has 25,000 or so distinct CDR3 sequences, approximately 77% appearing once. The data were obtained in a study of type 1 regulatory T cells. The gene calls are TRBV12-3 or TRBV12-4 and TRBJ2-6, with 7 nucleotides matching TRBD1. The receptor's source is a human donor in good health. What was sequenced was cultured T cells, either the whole culture or a sorted T cell fraction (not recorded which). Subset here: Tr1-enriched cell product generated in vitro against host alloantigens. The DNA for the CDR3 is TGTGCCAGCAGTCCCGATACAGGGGCACCTGGGGCCAACGTCCTGACTTTC. Encoded protein: CASSPDTGAPGANVLTF.